The source of this T cell receptor beta chain is a study of T-cell reconstitution after alpha-beta-depleted transplantation in children. The authors prepared the TCRbeta library with unique molecular identifiers. In TCRdb, the PCR reads were re-called with MiXCR into one record per CDR3 protein. The data show 200,000 to 250,000 distinct CDR3 sequences, around 8.9% seen once. In its sample, this clonotype was seen many times. The length of the CDR3 is 14 residues. Germline CDR1 reads SGHRS; CDR2 reads YFSETQ. J gave up 5 bases and V 5 bases, and 8 bases lay outside the gene matches. The sequencing here drew on PBMCs from the stem cell graft donor, taken from the stem cell graft. The rearrangement uses TRBV5-1 and TRBJ1-1; 8 bases map to TRBD1. This TCR came from a human donor who donated a stem cell graft to a child with SCID. As DNA, the CDR3 is TGCGCCAGCAGGGAGCAGGGGGCGTTAACTGAAGCTTTCTTT. As protein: CASREQGALTEAFF.